This T cell receptor (beta chain) was sequenced during a study of Graves' ophthalmopathy and Graves' hyperthyroidism. For the study at large: The blood sample was drawn at first diagnosis and before any treatment.

Findings of the study overall: Detected in blood as well were most expanded thyroid clonotypes with frequency above 0.001.

The CDR3 loop spans 13 amino acids. Germline V lookup: CDR1 SQVTM, CDR2 ANQGSEA. The ends were cut back, 4 bases at V and 1 base at J, with 10 bases in the middle. With respect to this clonotype: What it recognizes is unknown.

RNA transcripts yielded amplified TCR beta CDR3 regions. An opening RT-PCR round employed HTBI primers and preceded a second-round multiplex PCR. TCRdb re-called the multiplex PCR reads with MiXCR, one entry per CDR3 protein. Here the sample spans almost 750,000 distinct CDR3 sequences, around 40% being singletons. The receptor was derived from an adult man with Graves' ophthalmopathy. The sequencing sample was made of peripheral blood. This chain links TRBV29-1 with TRBJ1-1; TRBD1 might be the D (6 bases). The CDR3, as DNA: TGCAGCGTTGGTGTGGGACAGAACACTGAAGCTTTCTTT. The encoded protein is CSVGVGQNTEAFF.